This T cell receptor beta chain was obtained from a study of shared clonotypes between healthy human individuals. All donors qualified as healthy HIV-negative adults and had experienced no recent acute infections or vaccinations. Method: immunoSEQ multiplex PCR; TCRdb's copy keeps in-frame clones and lacks some. The table lists 2 million to 2.5 million clones, roughly 93% of them singletons. The clonotype comes from a man aged 18 to 29 in good health. Some clones in this sample may be carry-over from other donors' samples. Sequencing used naive CD4+ T cells from PBMCs. Subset in this sample: CD45RA+ positively selected.

This CDR3 is CASSQGRGQGSTDTQYF. CDR3 DNA: TGCGCCAGCAGCCAAGGTCGGGGACAGGGAAGCACAGATACGCAGTATTTT. The chain links TRBV4-1 to TRBJ2-3; 9 bases map to TRBD1. After removal of 1 base from V and 0 bases from J, the junction contained 5 bases not matched to a gene. CDR3 size: 17 residues. Looked up from germline, CDR1 is MGHRA and CDR2 is YSYEKL.